This T cell receptor (beta chain) was profiled in a study of cytomegalovirus exposure and HLA in healthy donors. Study-level results: Being productive about 90% or about 30% of the time was typical of most TCR beta V segments in an earlier analysis.

The V end was cut by 0 bases, the J end by 2 bases, with 5 bases between. The length of the CDR3 is 14 residues. Germline CDR1 and CDR2: GTSNPN and SVGIG (reference sequence). About this clone itself: The antigen is unknown.

Vbeta (60) and Jbeta (13) primers were used in the PCR. Using immunoSEQ multiplex PCR, the repertoire was profiled, and TCRdb retains in-frame clones only, with some absent. The sample lists more than 85,000 clones; 76% were seen once. Sequenced sample: PBMCs. The clonotype comes from a middle-aged man in good health and CMV-seropositive. The chain employs TRBV30 and TRBJ2-6; D is undetermined. The CDR3 DNA reads as TGTGCCTGGAGTGTACTGGCTGGGGCCAACGTCCTGACTTTC. Its protein is CAWSVLAGANVLTF.